Shown below are 28 T cell receptor beta chains from a single sample sequenced in a study of T cell repertoires in cytomegalovirus infection. TCRdb redid the calling of the reads with MiXCR, one entry per CDR3 protein. Of 200,000 to 300,000 distinct CDR3 sequences listed, less than 9.5% are singletons. What was sequenced was PBMCs. The origin of the receptors is a human donor in good health (CMV status not recorded). Some clones in this sample may be carry-over from other donors' samples.

A few counts support this clonotype. The J gene is TRBJ2-2, the V gene TRBV7-2, with TRBD2 as a possible D gene (6 bases). Trimming took 4 bases from V and 6 from J, leaving 15 bases between them. CDR1 SGHTA and CDR2 FQGNSA come from the germline V gene. The CDR3 totals 15 residues. DNA for the CDR3: TGTGCCAGCAGCTCGCCAACCTCTAGCGCCGGGGAGCTGTTTTTT. Translating gives CASSSPTSSAGELFF. The full variable domain, rest sourced from reference TRBV7-2 and TRBJ2-2, is GAGVSQSPSNKVTEKGKDVELRCDPISGHTALYWYRQSLGQGLEFLIYFQGNSAPDKSGLPSDRFSAERTGGSVSTLTIQRTQQEDSAVYLCASSSPTSSAGELFFGEGSRLTVL.

The table lists this clonotype with many counts. The chain uses TRBV7-2 and TRBJ1-5; D not resolved. The CDR3 spans 16 residues. Germline CDR1 SGHTA, CDR2 FQGNSA. Trimming stripped 2 bases from V and 2 bases from J, with 13 bases between. CDR3 sequence (DNA): TGTGCCAGCAGCTTAACACGTTTGAAGGGCAATCAGCCCCAGCATTTT. This sequence encodes CASSLTRLKGNQPQHF.

This clonotype was recorded at least ten times. J is TRBJ2-3 and V is TRBV7-9, with D unclear. The CDR3 has 16 residues. In germline, CDR1 is SEHNR, CDR2 FQNEAQ (reference sequence). Trimming shortened V by 5 bases and J by 1 base, and 16 bases separated the two germline ends. CDR3 sequence (DNA): TGTGCCAGCAGCCTAGGGTTAAATTCCGGCACAGATACGCAGTATTTT. Protein product: CASSLGLNSGTDTQYF.

This clonotype was detected many times. This rearrangement joins TRBV7-9 to TRBJ1-1; D unresolved. This CDR3 has 15 amino acids. V was cut by 8 bases and J by 1 base, with 17 bases left in between. From germline, CDR1 is SEHNR and CDR2 FQNEAQ (reference sequence). CDR3 region: CASLRPRQKNTEAFF. CDR3 DNA sequence: TGTGCCAGCCTTCGTCCGAGACAAAAGAACACTGAAGCTTTCTTT.

This chain uses TRBV11-2 with TRBJ2-2; 7 bases fit TRBD2. This CDR3 contains 17 residues. The germline gives CDR1 SGHAT, CDR2 FQNNGV. The V and J ends lost 5 bases and 1 base, in that order; junction bases with no gene match: 10. The CDR3 DNA reads TGTGCCAGCAGCCCTCAACTAGCGCCAATGAACACCGGGGAGCTGTTTTTT. This translates into CASSPQLAPMNTGELFF.

This clonotype appeared many times. This sequence joins TRBV28 and TRBJ1-1; TRBD1 matches 8 bases. Germline lookup yields CDR1 MDHEN and CDR2 SYDVKM. The CDR3 runs 18 residues. V gave up 2 bases and J gave up 5 bases; unmatched junction bases: 16. Written as DNA, the CDR3 is TGTGCCAGCAGTTTACGTAGGACAGGGATGAGAGTAGGAACTGAAGCTTTCTTT. Translation gives CASSLRRTGMRVGTEAFF.

This clonotype appeared a few times. The chain employs TRBV20-1 and TRBJ1-1; no reliable D call. Germline loops: CDR1 DFQATT, CDR2 SNEGSKA (reference sequence). The CDR3 totals 11 residues. V lost 6 bases, J lost 1 base, and 6 bases lay in between. CDR3 protein: CSAPGNTEAFF. The CDR3 bases are TGCAGTGCGCCGGGGAACACTGAAGCTTTCTTT.

This clonotype has at least ten counts. This chain joins TRBV11-1 and TRBJ2-1; tentative D call: TRBD2 (6 bases). V was shortened by 10 bases and J by 3 bases, with 16 bases between the two germline ends. The CDR3 spans 14 residues. Germline V gives CDR1 SGHAT, CDR2 FQDESV (reference sequence). The CDR3 reads CATRPSAGYNEQFF. DNA for the CDR3: TGTGCCACCCGTCCTAGCGCTGGCTACAATGAGCAGTTCTTC.

Ten or more counts support this clonotype. The rearrangement links TRBV28 to TRBJ2-5; unclear D gene. The germline V gene encodes CDR1 MDHEN and CDR2 SYDVKM. V was shortened by 10 bases and J by 4 bases, with 16 bases between the two germline ends. This CDR3 region has 13 residues. The CDR3: CATSAPPRETQYF. CDR3 DNA sequence: TGTGCCACGTCGGCGCCCCCGCGAGAGACCCAGTACTTC.

This clonotype was seen ten or more times. This chain uses TRBV11-2 with TRBJ1-1; D is perhaps TRBD1 (6 bases). The CDR3 is 14 amino acids. CDR1 and CDR2 from the germline V gene are SGHAT and FQNNGV. Deletions cut 7 bases from V and 10 bases from J, with 22 bases between. In nucleotides, the CDR3 is TGTGCCAGCATCCGGGGGCAGGGAGGTGGTGTAGCTTTCTTT. Protein: CASIRGQGGGVAFF.

This clonotype was counted ten times or more. V and J are TRBV7-2 and TRBJ2-1; perhaps D is TRBD1 or TRBD2 (7 bases each). Germline V lookup: CDR1 SGHTA, CDR2 FQGNSA. The CDR3 totals 17 residues. V gave up 5 bases and J gave up 1 base, with 18 bases separating them. The CDR3 nucleotides read TGTGCCAGCAGCCCCCGGGGAGGGGGCCTTTCCTACAATGAGCAGTTCTTC. The encoded protein is CASSPRGGGLSYNEQFF.

Many counts were recorded for this clonotype. The genes are TRBV12-5 and TRBJ2-5, with D tentatively TRBD2 (5 bases). The length of the CDR3 is 11 residues. Germline assignment: CDR1 LGHNT and CDR2 FRNRAP. V lost 3 bases to trimming and J lost 7 bases, with 6 bases between them. Here the CDR3 reads CASGFGGTQYF. CDR3 coding DNA: TGTGCTAGTGGTTTTGGAGGGACCCAGTACTTC.

In its sample, this clonotype was seen many times. The genes are TRBV2 and TRBJ2-2, with 10 bases that match TRBD2. The CDR3 runs 15 residues. The trim removed 6 bases at V and 5 bases at J, leaving 6 bases unmatched. Germline assignment: CDR1 SNHLY and CDR2 FYNNEI. The CDR3 loop is CASRSASGRTGELFF. CDR3 bases: TGTGCCAGCAGGTCGGCTAGCGGGAGAACCGGGGAGCTGTTTTTT.

This clonotype was seen a few times. The chain uses TRBV6-1 and TRBJ2-5, with a weak D call TRBD2 (6 bases). V was cut by 5 bases and J by 3 bases, with 13 bases left in between. CDR1 and CDR2 (germline): MNHNS, SASEGT. The CDR3 covers 14 residues. The CDR3 is CASSPPGLKETQYF. As DNA, the CDR3 is TGTGCCAGCAGTCCGCCGGGACTGAAAGAGACCCAGTACTTC.

This chain links TRBV20-1 with TRBJ2-5; TRBD2 agrees at 11 bases. This CDR3 comprises 14 residues. CDR1 is DFQATT, CDR2 SNEGSKA, per germline (reference sequence). V was clipped by 5 bases and J by 4 bases; unmatched bases: 6. DNA for the CDR3: TGCAGTGCTTTACTAGCGGGAGTCCTAGAGACCCAGTACTTC. Its translation: CSALLAGVLETQYF.

This clonotype was seen at least ten times. The chain recombines TRBV7-2 with TRBJ2-2; TRBD1 might be the D (5 bases). V lost 4 bases and J 2 bases, leaving 11 bases between the germline ends. From germline, CDR1 is SGHTA and CDR2 FQGNSA. This CDR3 spans 15 amino acids. Written as DNA, the CDR3 is TGTGCCAGCAGCTACGACAGCGTAAACACCGGGGAGCTGTTTTTT. Translated, it gives CASSYDSVNTGELFF.

This clonotype has a handful of counts. The chain has TRBV7-7 and TRBJ1-1; maybe TRBD1 (5 bases). Trimming pared 0 bases from V and 8 bases from J, leaving 10 bases between. This CDR3 has 13 amino acids. The germline CDR1 and CDR2 sequences are SSHAT and FNYEAQ (reference sequence). The DNA for the CDR3 is TGTGCCAGCAGCTTAGCCCTCCAGGGAGAAGCTTTCTTT. Translation gives CASSLALQGEAFF.

In its sample, this clonotype was seen a few times. The V gene is TRBV7-2, the J gene TRBJ1-2; the match to TRBD1 covers 11 bases. CDR1 and CDR2 (germline): SGHTA, FQGNSA. CDR3 length: 12 residues. The V gene end was trimmed by 4 bases and the J gene end by 13 bases; junction bases not matched to a gene: 5. CDR3 in amino acids: CASSSDRGLGTF. DNA of the CDR3: TGTGCCAGCAGCTCGGACAGGGGGCTAGGCACCTTC.

This clonotype has at least ten counts. V is TRBV7-2 and J is TRBJ2-7, with D hard to call. This CDR3 is built from 12 residues. The germline V and J ends were trimmed by 6 bases and 5 bases, with 11 bases remaining between them. CDR1 is SGHTA and CDR2 is FQGNSA in the germline V gene. The CDR3 nucleotides read TGTGCCAGCAGTTGGGATTACGACGAGCAGTACTTC. Its translation is CASSWDYDEQYF.

This clonotype has more than one count but fewer than ten. The chain couples TRBV7-9 to TRBJ2-5; TRBD1 matches 8 bases. The CDR3 is 15 amino acids. J was trimmed by 4 bases and V by 5 bases; bases with no gene match: 9. In germline, CDR1 is SEHNR, CDR2 FQNEAQ (reference sequence). DNA for the CDR3: TGTGCCAGCAGCGTCGGGACAGGAGGCCGAGAGACCCAGTACTTC. Translating gives CASSVGTGGRETQYF.

The chain links TRBV15 to TRBJ2-5; the D call may be TRBD1 or TRBD2 (5 bases each). Germline loops: CDR1 LNHNV, CDR2 YYDKDF (reference sequence). Trimming shortened V by 0 bases and J by 10 bases, and 18 bases separated the two germline ends. The CDR3 length is 15 residues. The CDR3 bases are TGTGCCACCAGCAGAGACAGGGCCAGCGGTTTTGGCCAGTACTTC. Translating it yields CATSRDRASGFGQYF.

The table lists this clonotype with many counts. The rearrangement links TRBV7-2 to TRBJ1-5, with D perhaps matching TRBD1 (5 bases). The V end lost 3 bases, the J end lost 8 bases, and 11 bases lay between the germline ends. The CDR3 runs 13 residues. The germline gives CDR1 SGHTA, CDR2 FQGNSA. As DNA, the CDR3 is TGTGCCAGCAGCTTTGGGGGTAGTGAGCCCCAGCATTTT. Amino acid sequence: CASSFGGSEPQHF.

This clonotype was seen ten or more times. The J gene is TRBJ1-1, the V gene TRBV19; no clear D. V dropped 1 base and J dropped 2 bases, with 11 bases sitting between them. CDR3 length: 15 amino acids. Germline lookup yields CDR1 LNHDA and CDR2 SQIVND (reference sequence). The CDR3 reads CASSIVGSPNTEAFF. The DNA of the CDR3 is TGTGCCAGTAGTATAGTAGGGAGCCCCAACACTGAAGCTTTCTTT.

This clonotype has a count of ten or more. V usage is TRBV7-8 and J usage is TRBJ1-1; D uncertain. The CDR3 extends over 12 amino acids. Per the germline V gene, CDR1 is SGHVS and CDR2 is FQNEAQ. The ends were cut back, 1 base at V and 11 bases at J, with 11 bases in the middle. CDR3 DNA: TGTGCCAGCAGCTTAGATCGGCTTGAGGCTTTCTTT. Translating gives CASSLDRLEAFF.

This clonotype was counted a few times. The CDR3 is CASSRGFGDTEAFF. CDR3 coding DNA: TGTGCCAGTAGTAGGGGGTTTGGGGACACTGAAGCTTTCTTT. This chain uses TRBV19 with TRBJ1-1, with a possible D match to TRBD1 (5 bases). The CDR3 length is 14 residues. The V end was cut by 4 bases, the J end by 3 bases, with 12 bases between. CDR1 is LNHDA, CDR2 SQIVND, per germline (reference sequence).

This clonotype came up many times. This chain joins TRBV7-8 and TRBJ1-5; no clear D gene. The V gene's germline CDR1 is SGHVS and CDR2 FQNEAQ. Between the trimmed V and J ends, which lost 3 bases and 4 bases, there was a span of 13 bases. The CDR3 runs 15 residues. As DNA, the CDR3 is TGTGCCAGCAGCTTCGGCCCCCGACCTAATCAGCCCCAGCATTTT. Protein product: CASSFGPRPNQPQHF.

This clonotype appeared many times. CDR3 sequence reads: CASSFYSMNTEAFF. CDR3 DNA sequence: TGTGCCAGCAGTTTTTACAGCATGAACACTGAAGCTTTCTTT. The chain couples TRBV12-3 or TRBV12-4 to TRBJ1-1; D gene ambiguous. V was cut by 3 bases and J by 0 bases, with 8 bases left in between. This CDR3 is 14 amino acids long.

This clonotype was seen only a few times. The rearrangement links TRBV7-2 to TRBJ2-5, with no clear D. Trimming shortened V by 7 bases and J by 1 base, and 22 bases separated the two germline ends. The length of the CDR3 is 17 residues. The germline gives CDR1 SGHTA, CDR2 FQGNSA. This CDR3 is CASTPTPNRKSQETQYF. CDR3 DNA: TGTGCCAGCACCCCCACTCCGAATCGGAAATCCCAAGAGACCCAGTACTTC. Combining the CDR3 with reference TRBV7-2 and TRBJ2-5 gives the whole variable domain GAGVSQSPSNKVTEKGKDVELRCDPISGHTALYWYRQSLGQGLEFLIYFQGNSAPDKSGLPSDRFSAERTGGSVSTLTIQRTQQEDSAVYLCASTPTPNRKSQETQYFGPGTRLLVL.